This TCR beta chain stems from a study of response to subunit inactivated influenza vaccine. Study-wide findings and caveats: The authors suggested that every seasonal influenza vaccination recruits few new T cells.

TCRdb independently ran MiXCR on the RT-PCR reads; one entry per CDR3 protein. The sample lists hundreds of thousands of distinct CDR3 sequences; 9% to 15% were seen once. In this sample, this clonotype turned up many times. What it binds is unknown. Germline CDR1 and CDR2: SQVTM and ANQGSEA. The CDR3 sequence is 14 residues long. Trimming cost V 4 bases and J 1 base; bases outside gene matches: 4. The sequence came from a man aged 50 or older who received an inactivated influenza vaccine. This specimen consisted of non-naive T cells sorted from PBMCs, obtained 14 to 15 days before vaccination. This rearrangement joins TRBV29-1 to TRBJ2-4; TRBD2 matches at 7 bases. CDR3 protein: CSVGGGEAKNIQYF. Here the CDR3 DNA reads TGCAGCGTTGGGGGAGGGGAGGCCAAAAACATTCAGTACTTC.